This T cell receptor (beta chain) was obtained from a study of shared clonotypes between healthy human individuals. Study overall: With ages of 18 to 49, the donors were a couple of women and three men. Study-level points and caveats: Clonotype sharing among donors likely depends on sequencing depth. Estimated richness values were generally larger in naive subsets than in memory subsets.

The CDR3 is made up of 16 amino acids. V trimming: 5 bases; J trimming: 6 bases; junction bases outside the gene matches: 10. CDR1 MNHEY and CDR2 SMNVEV come from the germline V gene (reference sequence). The authors divided CD4+ cells into CD45RA+ naive and CD45RA-negative memory subsets. As concerns this clone: What it binds is unknown.

Clones were read by immunoSEQ multiplex PCR, and TCRdb kept only the in-frame ones, dropping some. Here the sample spans about 1.5 million clones, approximately 98% being singletons. Sequencing used naive CD4+ T cells sorted from blood. Subset in this sample: CD45RA+ positively selected. The source is a young man in good health. The genes are TRBV27 and TRBJ1-4; 9 nucleotides line up with TRBD1. The CDR3 protein is CASSPIGDRDDEKLFF. The CDR3 DNA follows: TGTGCCAGCAGTCCGATAGGGGACAGGGATGATGAAAAACTGTTTTTT.